This T cell receptor (beta chain) originates from a study of radiotherapy plus CTLA-4 blockade in lung cancer. The CDR3 extends over 15 amino acids. The ends were cut back, 0 bases at V and 2 bases at J, with 11 bases in the middle. Germline loops: CDR1 GTSNPN, CDR2 SVGIG (reference sequence). With regard to this clone: Its target is not known.

Study results and caveats: Blood-borne expansion of tumor-derived TCR clones followed radiotherapy plus ipilimumab.

Data came from immunoSEQ multiplex PCR; TCRdb stores just in-frame clones and leaves some out. The table has about 49,000 clones, roughly three quarters seen once. The chain uses TRBV30 and TRBJ1-3, with D unclear. The sample in question was peripheral blood, obtained from a patient treated with radiotherapy plus ipilimumab. The sequence came from a human donor with non-small cell lung cancer who had stable disease on radiotherapy plus ipilimumab. The CDR3 nucleotides read TGTGCCTGGAGTGTACCGGGGTGGGCTGGAAACACCATATATTTT. It translates to CAWSVPGWAGNTIYF.